This T cell receptor beta chain was profiled in a study of blood T cell repertoires in COVID-19. Study context: From the United States, Italy and Spain came samples of acute and convalescent COVID-19. PBMCs, B-cell-depleted T cells, or T cells were the source of the cDNA or gDNA that made up the material.

V lost 5 bases, J lost 4 bases, and 7 bases stayed unmatched. CDR1 is WNHNN and CDR2 is SYGVQD in the germline V gene (reference sequence). This CDR3 region has 15 residues. The authors' processing: Counts of nucleated cells, estimated from reference gene primer amplification, were obtained. Data came from immunoSEQ multiplex PCR; TCRdb stores just in-frame clones and leaves some out. V, J and clone size were drawn from that table, and D and trimming were deduced from the DNA. The data contain around 300,000 clones, roughly 88% of them seen just once; the ten biggest clones take up roughly 2.8%. Seattle patients were enrolled while actively infected and followed longitudinally.

Sequencing input: peripheral blood. The receptor comes from a woman aged 30 to 39 with COVID-19, enrolled during active disease. The genes are TRBV10-1 and TRBJ2-7; 11 nucleotides agree with TRBD1. CDR3 residues: CASSRYGQGAYEQYF. Here the CDR3 DNA reads TGCGCCAGCAGTAGATATGGACAGGGGGCATACGAGCAGTACTTC.